Described below is a single T cell receptor (beta chain) sequence and its context. Its cognate antigen has yet to be identified. No base-level quality is on record; no much larger clone is a single base apart. This record comes from a study of blood T cell repertoires in COVID-19 (dated by TCRdb to 2018 to 2021). With respect to the entire study: Samples from collaborators originated in the United States, Italy and Spain and spanned both the acute and convalescent phases of COVID-19. The material from the prospective study consisted of cDNA or gDNA derived from T cells, B-cell-depleted T cells, or PBMCs. Subjects who had been exposed to COVID-19, were actively infected with it, or had recovered from it provided the deeply sampled blood TCRbeta repertoires that made up the dataset. The repertoires were released in a freely available public database meant as a resource for research on the immune response to SARS-CoV-2. Samples came from the ongoing ImmuneRACE study (first 160 participants) plus 1,254 subjects from 6 global collaborators. A de-identified subject ID, COVID-19 status, age in years and sex were almost always included in the sample metadata. Where available, HLA class I and class II types were obtained from metadata supplied by the sample provider rather than from assay-based typing.

TCRbeta CDR3 regions were amplified from genomic DNA by means of the immunoSEQ Assay, a bias-controlled multiplex PCR. Per the original workflow: The number of nucleated cells in each sample was estimated from the amplification of reference gene primers within the assay. To quantify the absolute abundance of each unique TCRbeta CDR3 rearrangement, sequence reads were collapsed and filtered. For each sample, productive Simpson clonality was calculated by taking the square root of Simpson's diversity index across productive rearrangements. In TCRdb, the immuneACCESS table is reduced to in-frame sequences with V and J assigned. These tables do not hold every clone; where another copy was compared, an unresolved V gene accounts for under half, and the others remain unexplained. The D gene and trimming were derived from the DNA, and the V and J assignments and clone size from that table. The sample table holds 200,000 to 250,000 clones, of which 75% to 85% were seen once. The top ten constitute less than 6.5% of the sample.

In Seattle, one collaborating source enrolled patients while the infection was active and tracked those patients longitudinally over the course of disease. Collaborating institutions collected whole blood in K2EDTA tubes following their own protocols. Collaborator samples were shipped for TCRbeta analysis as frozen whole blood, isolated PBMCs, or DNA extracted from either sample type. Here is what the overall study found, with its caveats: The amount of clinical and demographic metadata varied by source and participant and was provided uncurated.

The V end gives up 9 bases and the J end 7 bases, leaving 7 bases in the junction not matched to a gene. As encoded in the germline V gene, CDR1 is KGHDR while CDR2 is SFDVKD. The CDR3 runs 13 amino acids, cysteine and phenylalanine included. The sequence is cut down to CDR3 DNA, 39 bases in frame from base 1. This receptor was identified in a man aged 45 to 65 with COVID-19, enrolled during active disease. This chain is built from TRBV24-1 and TRBJ1-5; 8 central nucleotides agree with TRBD1. Sequencing input: peripheral blood. The nucleotide sequence is given as TGTGCCACCGCGACAGGGGCGAGACAGCCCCAGCATTTT. This is translated as CATATGARQPQHF.